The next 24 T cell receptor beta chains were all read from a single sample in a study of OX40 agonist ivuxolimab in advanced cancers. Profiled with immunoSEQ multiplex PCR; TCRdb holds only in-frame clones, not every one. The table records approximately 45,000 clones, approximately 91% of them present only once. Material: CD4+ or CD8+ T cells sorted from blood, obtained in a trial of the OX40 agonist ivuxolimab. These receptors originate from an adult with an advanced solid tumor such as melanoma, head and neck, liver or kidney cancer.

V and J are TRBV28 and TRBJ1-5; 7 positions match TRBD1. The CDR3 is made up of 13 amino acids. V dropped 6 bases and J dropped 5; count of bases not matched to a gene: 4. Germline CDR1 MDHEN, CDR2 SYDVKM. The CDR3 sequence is CASRGQDHQPQHF. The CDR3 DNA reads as TGTGCCAGCAGAGGACAGGACCATCAGCCCCAGCATTTT. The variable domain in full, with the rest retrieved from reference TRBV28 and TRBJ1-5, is DVKVTQSSRYLVKRTGEKVFLECVQDMDHENMFWYRQDPGLGLRLIYFSYDVKMKEKGDIPEGYSVSREKKERFSLILESASTNQTSMYLCASRGQDHQPQHFGDGTRLSIL.

CDR3 sequence: CASTVTGTSGSDTQYF. In DNA form, the CDR3 reads TGTGCCAGCACCGTGACCGGGACTAGCGGGTCAGATACGCAGTATTTT. The chain has TRBV5-6 and TRBJ2-3, with TRBD2 matching 12 bases. The junction had 9 bases not matched to a gene; V was cut back by 6 bases and J by 4 bases. The CDR3 has 16 residues. Germline lookup yields CDR1 SGHDT and CDR2 YYEEEE.

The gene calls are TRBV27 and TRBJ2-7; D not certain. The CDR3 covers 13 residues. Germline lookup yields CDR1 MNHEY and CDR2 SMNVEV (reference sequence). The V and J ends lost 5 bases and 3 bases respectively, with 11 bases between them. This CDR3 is CASSDTARYEQYF. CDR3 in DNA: TGTGCCAGCAGTGACACGGCGCGCTACGAGCAGTACTTC.

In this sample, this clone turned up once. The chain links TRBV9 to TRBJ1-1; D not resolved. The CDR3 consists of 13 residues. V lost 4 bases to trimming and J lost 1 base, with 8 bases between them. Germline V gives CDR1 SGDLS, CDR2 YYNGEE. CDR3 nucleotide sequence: TGTGCCAGCAGCCCCGCGGGGAACACTGAAGCTTTCTTT. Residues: CASSPAGNTEAFF.

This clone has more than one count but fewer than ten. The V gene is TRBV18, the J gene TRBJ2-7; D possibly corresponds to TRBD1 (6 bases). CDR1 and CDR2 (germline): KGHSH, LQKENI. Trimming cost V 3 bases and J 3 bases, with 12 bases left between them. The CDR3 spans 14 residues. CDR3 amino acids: CASSPGTLDYEQYF. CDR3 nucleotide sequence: TGTGCCAGCTCACCTGGGACACTGGACTACGAGCAGTACTTC.

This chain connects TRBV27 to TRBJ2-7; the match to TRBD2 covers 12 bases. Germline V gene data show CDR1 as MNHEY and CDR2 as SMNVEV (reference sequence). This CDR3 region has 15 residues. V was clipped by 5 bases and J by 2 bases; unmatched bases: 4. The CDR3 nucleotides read TGTGCCAGCAGTAGAGGACTAGCGGGGACCTACGAGCAGTACTTC. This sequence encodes CASSRGLAGTYEQYF.

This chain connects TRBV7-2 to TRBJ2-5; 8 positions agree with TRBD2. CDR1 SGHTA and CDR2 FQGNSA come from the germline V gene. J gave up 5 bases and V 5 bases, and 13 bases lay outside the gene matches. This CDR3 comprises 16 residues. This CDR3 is CASSTLAGDRFETQYF. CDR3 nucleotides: TGTGCCAGCAGCACGCTAGCGGGTGACCGATTTGAGACCCAGTACTTC.

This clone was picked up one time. The DNA of the CDR3 is TGTGCCAGCTCACAGACAGAGAACACTGAAGCTTTCTTT. It codes for CASSQTENTEAFF. This chain uses TRBV18 with TRBJ1-1, with a possible D match to TRBD1 (5 bases). V lost 4 bases and J lost 1, with 7 bases in between. Germline CDR1 KGHSH, CDR2 LQKENI. The CDR3 has 13 residues.

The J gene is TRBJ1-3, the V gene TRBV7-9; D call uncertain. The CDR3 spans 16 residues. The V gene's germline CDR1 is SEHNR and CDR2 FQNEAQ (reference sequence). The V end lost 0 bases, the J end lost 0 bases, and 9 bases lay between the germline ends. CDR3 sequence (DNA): TGTGCCAGCAGCTTAGCGTCGCAAGGCTCTGGAAACACCATATATTTT. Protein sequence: CASSLASQGSGNTIYF.

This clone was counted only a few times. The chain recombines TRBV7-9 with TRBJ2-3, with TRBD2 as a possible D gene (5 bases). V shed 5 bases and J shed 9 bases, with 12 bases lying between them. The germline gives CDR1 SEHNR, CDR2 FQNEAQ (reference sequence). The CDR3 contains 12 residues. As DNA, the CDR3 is TGTGCCAGCAGCCTGATGGACTTAACGCAGTATTTT. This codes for CASSLMDLTQYF.

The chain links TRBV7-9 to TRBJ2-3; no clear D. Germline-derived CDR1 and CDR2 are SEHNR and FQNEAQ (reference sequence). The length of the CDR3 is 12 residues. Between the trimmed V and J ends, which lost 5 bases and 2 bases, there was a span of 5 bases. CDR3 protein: CASSPDTDTQYF. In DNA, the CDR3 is TGTGCCAGCAGCCCCGACACAGATACGCAGTATTTT.

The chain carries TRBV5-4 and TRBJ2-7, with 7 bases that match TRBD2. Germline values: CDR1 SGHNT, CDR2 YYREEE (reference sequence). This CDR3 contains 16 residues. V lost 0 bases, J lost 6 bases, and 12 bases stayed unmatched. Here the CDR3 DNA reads TGTGCCAGCAGCTTGGGGGGAGGGCAGGCCTTCGTCGAGCAGTACTTC. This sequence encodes CASSLGGGQAFVEQYF.

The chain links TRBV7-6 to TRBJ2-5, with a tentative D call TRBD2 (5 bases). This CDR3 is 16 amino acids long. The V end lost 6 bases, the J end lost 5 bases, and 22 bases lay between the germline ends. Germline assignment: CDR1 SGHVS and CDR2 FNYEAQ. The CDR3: CASSLSSGSRMETQYF. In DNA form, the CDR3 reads TGTGCCAGCAGTCTGTCCTCGGGGAGTAGGATGGAGACCCAGTACTTC.

The CDR3 spells CASSAGPIRGAWAETQYF. CDR3 in DNA: TGTGCCAGCAGCGCAGGACCGATTAGGGGGGCCTGGGCGGAGACCCAGTACTTC. The chain joins TRBV9 to TRBJ2-5; D assignment may be TRBD1 or TRBD2 (6 bases each). V shed 3 bases and J shed 5 bases, with 26 bases lying between them. The germline CDR1 and CDR2 sequences are SGDLS and YYNGEE. The CDR3 totals 18 residues.

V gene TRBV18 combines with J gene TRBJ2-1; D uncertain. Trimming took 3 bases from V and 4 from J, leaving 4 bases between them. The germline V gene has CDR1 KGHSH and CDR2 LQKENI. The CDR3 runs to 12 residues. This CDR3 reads CASSPQYNEQFF. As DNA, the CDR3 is TGTGCCAGCTCACCCCAATACAATGAGCAGTTCTTC.

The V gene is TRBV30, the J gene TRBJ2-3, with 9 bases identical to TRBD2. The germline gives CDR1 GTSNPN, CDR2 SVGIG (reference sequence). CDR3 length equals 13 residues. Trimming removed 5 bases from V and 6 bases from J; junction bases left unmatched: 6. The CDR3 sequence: CAWLLAGVDTQYF. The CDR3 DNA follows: TGTGCCTGGCTCTTAGCGGGAGTTGATACGCAGTATTTT.

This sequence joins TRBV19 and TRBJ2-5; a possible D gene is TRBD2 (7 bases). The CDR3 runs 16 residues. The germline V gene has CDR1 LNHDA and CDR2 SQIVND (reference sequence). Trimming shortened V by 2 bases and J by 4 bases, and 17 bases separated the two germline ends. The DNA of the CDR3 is TGTGCCAGTAGTATAAGGGGGACTACCGGGGGAGAGACCCAGTACTTC. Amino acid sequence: CASSIRGTTGGETQYF. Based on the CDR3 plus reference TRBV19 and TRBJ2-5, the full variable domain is DGGITQSPKYLFRKEGQNVTLSCEQNLNHDAMYWYRQDPGQGLRLIYYSQIVNDFQKGDIAEGYSVSREKKESFPLTVTSAQKNPTAFYLCASSIRGTTGGETQYFGPGTRLLVL.

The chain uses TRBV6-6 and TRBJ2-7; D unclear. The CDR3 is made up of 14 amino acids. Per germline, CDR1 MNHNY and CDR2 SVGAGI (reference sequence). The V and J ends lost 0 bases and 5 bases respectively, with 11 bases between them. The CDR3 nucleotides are TGTGCCAGCAGTTACTCCGAGGCGCAAAACGAGCAGTACTTC. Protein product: CASSYSEAQNEQYF.

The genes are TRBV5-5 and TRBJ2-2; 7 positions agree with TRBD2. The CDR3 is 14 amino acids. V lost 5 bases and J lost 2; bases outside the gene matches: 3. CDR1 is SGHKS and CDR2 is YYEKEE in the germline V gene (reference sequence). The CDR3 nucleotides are TGTGCCAGCAGGCGGGACTACAACACCGGGGAGCTGTTTTTT. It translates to CASRRDYNTGELFF.

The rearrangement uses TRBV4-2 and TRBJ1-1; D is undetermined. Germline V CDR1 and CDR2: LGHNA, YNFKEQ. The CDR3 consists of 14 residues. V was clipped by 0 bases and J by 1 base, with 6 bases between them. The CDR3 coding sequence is TGTGCCAGCAGCCAAGAAGATAGGAACACTGAAGCTTTCTTT. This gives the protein CASSQEDRNTEAFF.

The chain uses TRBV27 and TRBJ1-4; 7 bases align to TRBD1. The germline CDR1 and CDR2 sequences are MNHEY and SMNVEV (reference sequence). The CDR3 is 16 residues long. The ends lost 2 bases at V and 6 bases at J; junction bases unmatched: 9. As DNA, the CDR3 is TGTGCCAGCAGTTTAACCAACAGGGGTAGCTATGAAAAACTGTTTTTT. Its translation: CASSLTNRGSYEKLFF.

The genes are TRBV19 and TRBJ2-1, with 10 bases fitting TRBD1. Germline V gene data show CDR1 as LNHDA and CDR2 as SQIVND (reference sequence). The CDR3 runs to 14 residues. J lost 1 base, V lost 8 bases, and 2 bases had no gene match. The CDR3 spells CASWGQGSYNEQFF. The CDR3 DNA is TGTGCCAGTTGGGGACAGGGGTCCTACAATGAGCAGTTCTTC.

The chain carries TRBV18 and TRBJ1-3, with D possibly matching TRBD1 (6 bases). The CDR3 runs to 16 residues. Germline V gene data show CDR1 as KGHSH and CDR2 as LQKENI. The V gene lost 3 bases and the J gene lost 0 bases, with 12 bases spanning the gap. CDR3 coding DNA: TGTGCCAGCTCACCTTTTGACAGGAGCTCTGGAAACACCATATATTTT. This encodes CASSPFDRSSGNTIYF.

The CDR3 protein is CASSPPGSGIPYNEQFF. CDR3 nucleotide sequence: TGTGCCAGCTCACCACCGGGCTCCGGGATCCCTTACAATGAGCAGTTCTTC. The chain joins TRBV18 to TRBJ2-1; the D gene is possibly TRBD2 (5 bases). CDR1 is KGHSH, CDR2 LQKENI, per germline. V was pared by 0 bases and J by 4 bases, with 16 bases between. There are 17 residues in the CDR3. The full variable domain, in which reference TRBV18 and TRBJ2-1 provide the parts outside the CDR3, is NAGVMQNPRHLVRRRGQEARLRCSPMKGHSHVYWYRQLPEEGLKFMVYLQKENIIDESGMPKERFSAEFPKEGPSILRIQQVVRGDSAAYFCASSPPGSGIPYNEQFFGPGTRLTVL.